The entry below gives a single T cell receptor (beta chain) sequence along with its context. Antigen specificity is unknown. The CDR3 is made up of 16 amino acids. V was shortened by 8 bases and J by 0 bases, with 19 bases between the two germline ends. Looked up from germline, CDR1 is MDHEN and CDR2 is SYDVKM. Amplification used 60 Vbeta primers and 13 Jbeta primers. Clones were read by immunoSEQ multiplex PCR, and TCRdb kept only the in-frame ones, dropping some. The sample has about 150,000 clones, approximately 80% seen once; the top ten hold 10% to 15%. This specimen comes from a study of cytomegalovirus exposure and HLA in healthy donors. Study-wide results and limits: With further analysis later on, most CMV-associated TCR beta chains appeared HLA-restricted. The authors later found HLA-associated TCR beta chains more clonally expanded than equally common others.

This receptor was obtained from a young man in good health and CMV-seropositive. J is TRBJ1-2 and V is TRBV28; tentative D call: TRBD1 (5 bases). Sequencing was carried out using PBMCs. The CDR3: CASRRGGAGTNYGYTF. The CDR3 DNA reads as TGTGCCAGCCGCAGAGGAGGGGCAGGGACTAACTATGGCTACACCTTC.